The rows below give T cell receptor beta chains drawn from one sample of a study of blood T cell repertoires in COVID-19. Using immunoSEQ multiplex PCR, the repertoire was profiled, and TCRdb retains in-frame clones only, with some absent. The sample holds 170,000 or so clones, roughly 84% seen once. Sequenced input: peripheral blood. The source is a man aged 50 or older with active or convalescent COVID-19. The CDR3 runs from the conserved cysteine through the conserved F or W. The order of the fields is J gene, D gene, V gene, clone size, CDR3 protein, CDR3 DNA. D genes are given only for firm matches. Rows may omit the clone size; those that give it use once, few, many or a size class.

>TRBJ1-2|.|TRBV11-2|once
CASSLGAYDSIYGYTF
TGTGCCAGCAGCTTAGGGGCCTACGATTCTATTTATGGCTACACCTTC
>TRBJ1-2|.|TRBV3-1/TRBV3-2|.
CASSQRDRASIYTF
TGTGCCAGCAGCCAGAGAGACAGAGCGAGTATCTACACCTTC
>TRBJ1-2|.|TRBV19|.
CASTVTGGTYGYTF
TGTGCCAGTACCGTGACAGGAGGAACCTATGGCTACACCTTC
>TRBJ1-2|.|TRBV27|.
CASSFRGGGYTF
TGTGCCAGCAGTTTCCGAGGGGGTGGCTACACCTTC
>TRBJ2-1|TRBD2|TRBV7-2|.
CASSLVAGGGDEQFF
TGTGCCAGCAGCTTGGTAGCGGGAGGGGGGGATGAGCAGTTCTTC
>TRBJ1-1|TRBD1|TRBV3-1/TRBV3-2|.
CASSRNGQGVGGAFF
TGTGCCAGCAGCCGGAACGGACAGGGGGTAGGGGGAGCTTTCTTT
>TRBJ1-1|.|TRBV6-2/TRBV6-3|.
CASSSFRGNGTEAFF
TGTGCCAGCAGTTCCTTTCGAGGAAATGGCACTGAAGCTTTCTTT
>TRBJ1-6|.|TRBV16|.
CASSQYQGPNSPLHF
TGTGCCAGCAGCCAGTACCAGGGCCCCAATTCACCCCTCCACTTT
>TRBJ1-2|.|TRBV7-9|few
CASSFYGEGVGYTF
TGTGCCAGCAGCTTTTACGGCGAAGGGGTAGGCTACACCTTC
>TRBJ2-7|.|TRBV19|.
CASSPRGISYEQYF
TGTGCCAGTAGTCCCCGAGGGATCTCCTACGAGCAGTACTTC
>TRBJ2-5|.|TRBV14|once
CASSPRVGGILLETQYF
TGTGCCAGCAGCCCTCGGGTTGGGGGCATCTTATTGGAGACCCAGTACTTC
>TRBJ1-1|.|TRBV5-4|.
CASSYDPGAMNTEAFF
TGTGCCAGCAGCTATGATCCAGGGGCGATGAACACTGAAGCTTTCTTT
>TRBJ2-3|.|TRBV6-5|.
CASSPRKGLADTQYF
TGTGCCAGCAGTCCCCGTAAGGGGCTGGCAGATACGCAGTATTTT
>TRBJ2-1|.|TRBV4-2|.
CASSPDGLAGYNEQFF
TGTGCCAGCAGCCCCGACGGGCTAGCTGGGTACAATGAGCAGTTCTTC
>TRBJ2-7|.|TRBV5-1|.
CASSLAGGTNYEQYF
TGCGCCAGCAGCTTGGCCGGGGGTACTAACTACGAGCAGTACTTC
>TRBJ2-7|TRBD1|TRBV7-2|.
CASSGRYRGPLSYEQYF
TGTGCCAGCAGCGGACGCTACAGGGGGCCCCTCTCCTACGAGCAGTACTTC
>TRBJ1-3|.|TRBV5-4|.
CASSLEGGSGNTIYF
TGTGCCAGCAGCTTGGAAGGGGGCTCTGGAAACACCATATATTTT
>TRBJ2-1|TRBD1|TRBV11-2|.
CASSLGQGSSYNEQFF
TGTGCCAGCAGCTTAGGACAGGGCAGCTCCTACAATGAGCAGTTCTTC
>TRBJ2-1|TRBD2|TRBV3-1/TRBV3-2|.
CASSQTAGATYNEQFF
TGTGCCAGCAGCCAAACAGCGGGGGCCACCTACAATGAGCAGTTCTTC
>TRBJ2-7|TRBD1|TRBV3-1/TRBV3-2|once
CASSPPGTGDEQYF
TGTGCCAGCAGCCCACCCGGGACAGGGGACGAGCAGTACTTC
>TRBJ1-5|TRBD1|TRBV20-1|.
CSASGGQGGVSNNQPQHF
TGCAGTGCTAGTGGGGGACAGGGAGGGGTGTCGAACAATCAGCCCCAGCATTTT
>TRBJ2-7|TRBD2|TRBV6-7|.
CASSYGVGLAGNQTNYEQYF
TGTGCCAGCAGTTACGGTGTGGGGCTAGCGGGAAATCAAACGAATTACGAGCAGTACTTC
>TRBJ2-3|.|TRBV7-3|.
CASFGRASTDTQYF
TGTGCCAGCTTTGGCAGGGCAAGCACAGATACGCAGTATTTT
>TRBJ2-2|TRBD2|TRBV27|.
CASSLTSGKSGELFF
TGTGCCAGCAGCTTGACTAGCGGGAAAAGCGGGGAGCTGTTTTTT
>TRBJ1-3|TRBD1|TRBV4-3|.
CASSHRDRGANTIYF
TGCGCCAGCAGCCACCGGGACAGGGGAGCAAACACCATATATTTT
>TRBJ1-4|TRBD1|TRBV18|.
CASSIPGGRGEKLFF
TGTGCCAGCTCGATTCCAGGGGGCCGGGGTGAAAAACTGTTTTTT
>TRBJ2-1|.|TRBV7-3|.
CASSLTITDEQFF
TGTGCCAGCAGCCTGACTATAACCGATGAGCAGTTCTTC
>TRBJ1-1|.|TRBV5-1|few
CASSVSGVNTEAFF
TGCGCCAGCAGCGTCTCGGGGGTGAACACTGAAGCTTTCTTT
>TRBJ2-3|TRBD2|TRBV14|.
CASNSGGPFTDTQYF
TGTGCCAGCAATAGCGGGGGCCCCTTCACAGATACGCAGTATTTT